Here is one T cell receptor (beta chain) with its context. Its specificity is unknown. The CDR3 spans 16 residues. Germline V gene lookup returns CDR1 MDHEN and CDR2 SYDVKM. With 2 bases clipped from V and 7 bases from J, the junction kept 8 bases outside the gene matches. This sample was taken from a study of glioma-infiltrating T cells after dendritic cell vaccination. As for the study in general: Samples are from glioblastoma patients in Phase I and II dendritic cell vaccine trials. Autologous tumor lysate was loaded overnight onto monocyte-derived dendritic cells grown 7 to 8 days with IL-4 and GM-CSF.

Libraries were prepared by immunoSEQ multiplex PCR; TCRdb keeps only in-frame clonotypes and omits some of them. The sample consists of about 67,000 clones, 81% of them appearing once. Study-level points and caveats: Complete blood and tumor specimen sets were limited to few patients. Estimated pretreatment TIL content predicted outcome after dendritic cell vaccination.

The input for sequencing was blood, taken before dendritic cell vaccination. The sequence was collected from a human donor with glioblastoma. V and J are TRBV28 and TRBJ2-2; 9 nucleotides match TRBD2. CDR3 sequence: CASSLAGGPKVGELFF. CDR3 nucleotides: TGTGCCAGCAGTTTAGCGGGGGGGCCGAAGGTCGGGGAGCTGTTTTTT.